This TCR beta chain was obtained from a study of blood T cells in healthy people across ages. With a J-beta primer mix and a sample-barcoded 5' primer, a second PCR ran 7 to 11 cycles. TCRdb analysed the 5' RACE reads with MiXCR anew, one entry per CDR3 protein. The table records almost 800,000 distinct CDR3 sequences, nearly 60% of them present only once. This clonotype was detected only a few times. Germline V lookup: CDR1 LNHNV, CDR2 YYDKDF (reference sequence). Germline trimming cut 1 base from V and 5 bases from J; bases unmatched to any gene: 6. The CDR3 consists of 16 residues. Donors were healthy Caucasian individuals from Russia aged about 6 to 90.

The chain employs TRBV15 and TRBJ2-4; TRBD1 agrees at 9 bases. The clonotype was recovered from a man aged 25-45 years in good health. The sequenced sample consisted of blood. The CDR3 DNA sequence: TGTGCCACCAGCAGAGGGAAGACAGGGGGTGAAAACATTCAGTACTTC. Translation: CATSRGKTGGENIQYF.